This TCR beta chain was sequenced during a study of identical twins. This CDR3 contains 14 residues. The V gene end was trimmed by 5 bases and the J gene end by 0 bases; junction bases not matched to a gene: 3. At least ten counts were recorded for this clonotype. No antigen is known for it. Study-wide points: Abundant beta clonotypes from cord blood had fewer insertions, unlike memory repertoires, which showed none. Conclusions came from cross-sectional statistical analysis, not from following the same donors.

TCRdb used MiXCR to reprocess the 5' RACE reads, holding one entry per CDR3 protein. The table has about 450,000 distinct CDR3 sequences, about 18% seen once; the top ten hold approximately 12%. Material: naive T cells sorted from blood. This clonotype originated in a man aged 50 to 60 in good health. The chain combines TRBV12-3 or TRBV12-4 with TRBJ2-7, with TRBD2 identical over 8 bases. The CDR3 DNA is TGTGCCAGCAGTCCGGGGGGGCCCTCCTACGAGCAGTACTTC. It codes for CASSPGGPSYEQYF.